This T cell receptor (beta chain) is from a study of T cell responses to AZD1222 COVID-19 vaccine. Study results and caveats: Spike-specific TCR breadth and depth grew following two AZD1222 doses.

Only in-frame clones appear in the TCRdb table, and some are missing; sequencing was by immunoSEQ multiplex PCR. The data show tens of thousands of clones, around 82% seen once. The V end was cut by 0 bases, the J end by 3 bases, with 10 bases between. CDR1 and CDR2 from the germline V gene are SGHRS and YFSETQ. This CDR3 spans 16 amino acids. A remark on this clone: Its antigen is not known.

This sequence originates from an adult who received the AZD1222 COVID-19 vaccine. The chain uses TRBV5-1 and TRBJ1-6, with D maybe TRBD1 (5 bases). Sequencing used peripheral blood, obtained 28 days after the second AZD1222 dose. Here the CDR3 reads CASSLGTGDYNSPLHF. The CDR3 nucleotides are TGCGCCAGCAGCTTGGGCACGGGGGACTATAATTCACCCCTCCACTTT.